The rows below give T cell receptor beta chains drawn from one sample of a study of blood T cell repertoires in COVID-19. The method was immunoSEQ multiplex PCR; TCRdb's version includes in-frame clones alone and lacks a portion of them. Of under 200,000 clones in the sample, over 75% were seen once. The sample taken for sequencing was peripheral blood. The receptors here all came from a man between 65 and 85 years old with active or convalescent COVID-19. Each CDR3 is given with its conserved first and last residue. Each record gives: J gene, V gene, D gene, clone size, CDR3 protein, CDR3 DNA. A D gene is named only where the DNA matches it firmly. Clone size is stated in some rows and not others, as once, few, many or a class when expanded.

>TRBJ2-3|TRBV5-1|TRBD2|NA
CASSPLGAATSGHADTQYF
TGCGCCAGCAGCCCCTTGGGGGCGGCTACTAGCGGGCACGCAGATACGCAGTATTTT
>TRBJ2-1|TRBV6-1|NA|NA
CASSDRVPYNEQFF
TGTGCCAGCAGTGACAGGGTACCCTACAATGAGCAGTTCTTC
>TRBJ2-7|TRBV10-1|NA|NA
CASSEDSSYEQYF
TGCGCCAGCAGTGAGGACTCAAGCTACGAGCAGTACTTC
>TRBJ1-2|TRBV29-1|TRBD1|once
CSVGQGNYGYTF
TGCAGCGTTGGACAGGGGAACTATGGCTACACCTTC
>TRBJ1-5|TRBV11-2|TRBD1|NA
CASSLGTGGGQPQHF
TGTGCCAGCAGCTTAGGTACAGGGGGCGGTCAGCCCCAGCATTTT
>TRBJ1-6|TRBV4-1|TRBD1|NA
CASSQDTGQGDSPLHF
TGCGCCAGCAGCCAAGATACGGGACAGGGAGATTCACCCCTCCACTTT
>TRBJ1-5|TRBV7-9|NA|NA
CASTMEGFDQPQHF
TGTGCCAGCACCATGGAGGGGTTTGATCAGCCCCAGCATTTT
>TRBJ1-3|TRBV18|NA|NA
CASSSDSFSGNTIYF
TGTGCCAGCTCATCGGACAGCTTCTCTGGAAACACCATATATTTT
>TRBJ2-2|TRBV28|TRBD1|NA
CASRTTGGSTGELFF
TGTGCCAGCAGAACCACAGGGGGTTCCACCGGGGAGCTGTTTTTT
>TRBJ2-2|TRBV10-3|TRBD1|NA
CAIRDRDNGGELFF
TGTGCCATCCGGGACAGGGATAACGGCGGGGAGCTGTTTTTT
>TRBJ2-3|TRBV5-1|TRBD2|NA
CASSLGTGGRSDTQYF
TGCGCCAGCAGCTTGGGGACTGGCGGGAGGTCAGATACGCAGTATTTT
>TRBJ2-3|TRBV5-4|NA|NA
CASSPPPRGEADTQYF
TGTGCCAGCAGCCCTCCCCCCAGGGGGGAGGCAGATACGCAGTATTTT
>TRBJ2-7|TRBV28|TRBD2|once
CASSLGRGGSEQYF
TGTGCCAGCAGTTTGGGGAGGGGAGGTTCCGAGCAGTACTTC
>TRBJ2-4|TRBV11-3|TRBD1|NA
CASSPKGAGNIQYF
TGTGCCAGCAGCCCCAAGGGGGCTGGAAACATTCAGTACTTC
>TRBJ1-1|TRBV19|TRBD1|NA
CASSIGPFGQGGLRNTEAFF
TGTGCCAGTAGTATAGGCCCTTTCGGACAGGGGGGCTTGAGGAACACTGAAGCTTTCTTT
>TRBJ2-7|TRBV30|TRBD1|few
CAWSTGTGINEQYF
TGTGCCTGGAGTACCGGGACAGGGATTAACGAGCAGTACTTC
>TRBJ1-1|TRBV7-2|TRBD1|NA
CASSWGDSMNTEAFF
TGTGCCAGCAGCTGGGGGGACAGTATGAACACTGAAGCTTTCTTT
>TRBJ2-2|TRBV6-2/TRBV6-3|NA|NA
CASSPNTGELFF
TGTGCCAGCAGTCCAAACACCGGGGAGCTGTTTTTT
>TRBJ1-2|TRBV19|TRBD1|NA
CASNDRAYGYTF
TGTGCCAGTAACGACAGGGCGTATGGCTACACCTTC
>TRBJ1-4|TRBV6-2/TRBV6-3|TRBD1|NA
CASSPSRGSATNEKLFF
TGTGCCAGCAGCCCGTCCAGGGGGAGCGCAACTAATGAAAAACTGTTTTTT
>TRBJ2-5|TRBV11-2|TRBD2|NA
CASSLSSGAARETQYF
TGTGCCAGCAGCTTATCTAGCGGGGCCGCCCGGGAGACCCAGTACTTC
>TRBJ2-7|TRBV7-2|TRBD2|NA
CASSPSGSFHEQYF
TGTGCCAGCAGCCCTAGCGGGAGTTTCCACGAGCAGTACTTC
>TRBJ2-3|TRBV5-1|NA|NA
CASSLYMTDTQYF
TGCGCCAGCAGCTTGTATATGACAGATACGCAGTATTTT
>TRBJ1-1|TRBV29-1|NA|NA
CSGLRGPEAFF
TGCAGCGGACTTCGTGGCCCTGAAGCTTTCTTT
>TRBJ2-1|TRBV7-2|NA|once
CASSLVGGSYNEQFF
TGTGCCAGCAGCTTAGTAGGGGGTTCCTACAATGAGCAGTTCTTC
>TRBJ1-2|TRBV6-1|TRBD1|NA
CASSDPGQGAEGYTF
TGTGCCAGCAGTGACCCCGGGCAGGGGGCAGAGGGCTACACCTTC
>TRBJ1-6|TRBV19|TRBD1|NA
CASSILRGGQGNSPLHF
TGTGCCAGTAGTATCCTACGGGGGGGACAGGGGAATTCACCCCTCCACTTT
>TRBJ2-3|TRBV27|TRBD1|NA
CASIRPGQDRRRTDTQYF
TGTGCCAGCATCCGCCCAGGCCAGGACAGGCGGAGGACAGATACGCAGTATTTT
>TRBJ2-3|TRBV4-2|TRBD1|many
CASSQDGQGGTDTQYF
TGTGCCAGCAGCCAAGACGGACAGGGGGGCACAGATACGCAGTATTTT
>TRBJ2-5|TRBV30|NA|NA
CAWSVPNGEGGETQYF
TGTGCCTGGAGTGTACCTAACGGGGAGGGGGGAGAGACCCAGTACTTC
>TRBJ1-4|TRBV7-2|NA|NA
CASSSSSGEGREKLFF
TGTGCCAGCAGCTCGTCCTCAGGGGAGGGGCGAGAAAAACTGTTTTTT
>TRBJ1-2|TRBV2|NA|few
CASSDEGDGYTF
TGTGCCAGCAGTGACGAGGGCGACGGCTACACCTTC
>TRBJ1-5|TRBV18|NA|NA
CASSPPGLDDQPQHF
TGTGCCAGCTCACCACCCGGACTTGATGATCAGCCCCAGCATTTT
>TRBJ1-2|TRBV29-1|NA|NA
CSVEVVGFEGYTF
TGCAGCGTTGAAGTGGTCGGTTTTGAGGGCTACACCTTC
>TRBJ1-6|TRBV30|NA|few
CAWTFRGIRDSPLHF
TGTGCCTGGACGTTTAGGGGAATACGAGATTCACCCCTCCACTTT
>TRBJ1-5|TRBV19|NA|NA
CASSIDHRVGQPQHF
TGTGCCAGTAGTATAGATCACAGGGTGGGTCAGCCCCAGCATTTT
>TRBJ1-4|TRBV5-1|NA|NA
CASSAGGVEGEKLFF
TGCGCCAGCAGCGCTGGCGGGGTAGAGGGTGAAAAACTGTTTTTT